This T cell receptor (beta chain) was recorded in a study of identical twins (dated by TCRdb to the mid-2010s). With regard to the full study: The study deep-sequenced TCR alpha and beta repertoires from monozygotic twins, unrelated adults of various ages and cord blood to test whether fetal clonotypes persist. To rule out contamination, the twin experiments were replicated at different times with different library preparation protocols. Points the paper makes about the study in general: Invariant T cells such as MAIT and iNKT could partly confound zero-insertion analyses, though diverse VJ usage argued against this for most clonotypes. Compared with coincidental sharing between unrelated individuals, an excess of low generation-probability sequences was observed among out-of-frame TCR alpha sequences shared between twins. A weaker excess of twin sharing was found in beta out-of-frame sequences because the signal-to-noise ratio was lowered by fewer shared sequences. Fewer insertions were carried by abundant cord blood beta clonotypes; a weaker similar trend was observed in young adult naive repertoires, while no such trend was observed in memory repertoires. In monozygotic twins, recombination models systematically underestimated out-of-frame TCR alpha sharing, but the models matched the sharing seen between unrelated individuals. Because the same donors could not be followed over many years, conclusions were based on cross-sectional statistical analysis.

The germline V and J ends show losses of 4 bases and 4 bases respectively, and no gene match explains 13 bases of the junction. Its CDR3 holds 18 amino acids, cysteine through phenylalanine. The CDR3 DNA has 54 bases and is translated from base 1. From a lookup of the germline V gene (reference sequence), CDR1 and CDR2 are LNHNV and YYDKDF. Libraries came from 5' RACE. For sequencing, an Illumina HiSeq 2000 was employed. A universal primer binding site was added through template switching, and the final cDNA carried a unique molecular identifier so that TCR cDNA molecules could be counted accurately. Specific primers in the conserved constant-segment region were used to synthesize first-strand cDNA for the TCR alpha and beta chains. To control for contamination, every cDNA library carried two barcodes: a SMART-Mk sample barcode plus Illumina barcodes. Two successive PCR steps introduced TruSeq adapter sequences along with Illumina sample barcodes. The Illumina HiSeq platform was used with custom primers to sequence TCR alpha and beta cDNA libraries. As for the authors' bioinformatics: MiGEC processed the raw reads to extract unique molecular identifiers, while MiXCR was used to determine the CDR3 positions. For each individual, recombination models were inferred using an EM algorithm with the repgenHMM and IGoR tools. The analysis of shared clonotypes was done with the tcR package in R, with sharing normalized by the product of cloneset sizes. Out-of-frame nonproductive sequences were analyzed to study raw recombination free of thymic and clonal selection effects. TCRdb passed the public sequencing reads through fastp at Q25 and MiXCR, retaining productive beta sequences. Each CDR3 protein appears once, grouped with its most common genes and DNA. These V and J calls originate from TCRdb's pipeline instead of the authors' own analysis. The sample table records fewer than 250,000 distinct CDR3 sequences; about 7.3% of these occur just once. The ten top clones hold under 4% of the sample.

All donors were healthy Caucasians. Three pairs of female monozygotic twins, all aged about 18 to 30 years, were included in the twin cohort. Miltenyi CD45RO+ enrichment and human naive T-cell isolation kits were used to isolate memory (CD45RO+) and naive T cells from PBMC. This clonotype was observed a handful of times. The antigen this receptor binds is unknown. Base qualities are missing; no much larger clone stands one base away. These same records also appear under a second study, on yellow fever vaccine responses in identical twins. As that second study puts it: The authors reported that the T cell response to vaccination in identical twins appeared partly convergent and partly personalized. Focusing on identical twins, the study followed the T cell clones that responded to the vaccine, and did so with precision.

The sequence was obtained from a woman aged 18-29 years in good health. The sequencing input was memory (CD45RO+) T cells sorted from blood. Sample cell subset or site, as interpreted from the label and publication: CD45RO+ enriched T cells. The receptor chain draws on TRBV15 and TRBJ2-1, with 10 middle bases fitting TRBD2. The bases are TGTGCCACCAGCACAACAATAAAACTAGCGGGGTCGTACAATGAGCAGTTCTTC. It specifies CATSTTIKLAGSYNEQFF.